This T cell receptor (beta chain) was profiled in a study of blood T cell repertoires in COVID-19. Study context: From the United States, Italy and Spain came samples of acute and convalescent COVID-19. In each case, the material was cDNA or gDNA derived from T cells, B-cell-depleted T cells, or PBMCs.

TCRdb's copy holds only in-frame clones and misses some; the assay was immunoSEQ multiplex PCR. The sample contains roughly 200,000 clones, roughly 88% of which appear only once. The CDR3 runs to 12 residues. V shed 0 bases and J shed 12 bases, with 12 bases lying between them. The germline V gene has CDR1 LGHDT and CDR2 YNNKEL (reference sequence). The specimen was peripheral blood. The rearrangement links TRBV3-1 (or the pseudogene TRBV3-2) to TRBJ2-7; a weak D match, TRBD2 (5 bases). This clonotype was obtained from a woman in her 30s with acute or convalescent COVID-19. The CDR3 reads CASSQDQRVTYF. The CDR3 DNA follows: TGTGCCAGCAGCCAAGATCAGAGGGTTACGTACTTC.